This T cell receptor beta chain was captured in a study of cytomegalovirus exposure and HLA in healthy donors. Across the study: Prior work identified about 120 million unique TCR beta sequences in 150 million to 200 million T cells.

Of note for this clone: Its antigen is unknown.

The trim removed 3 bases at V and 7 bases at J, leaving 10 bases unmatched. This CDR3 has 16 amino acids. Germline V gene lookup returns CDR1 LNHDA and CDR2 SQIVND (reference sequence). In the PCR, 60 Vbeta and 13 Jbeta primers were used. Profiling relied on immunoSEQ multiplex PCR, and the TCRdb table lists in-frame clones only, not all of them. The repertoire holds about 160,000 clones, with roughly 88% as singletons. Regarding the study as a whole: Among the CMV-associated chains, a few were confirmed in vitro as specific for CMV antigens. Certain sequence variants were highly shared and formed a cluster, and this cluster was likely a sequencing artifact.

This receptor was taken from a woman under 30 in good health and CMV-seronegative. The specimen sequenced was PBMCs. This chain links TRBV19 with TRBJ1-4; 8 bases match TRBD1. CDR3 nucleotide sequence: TGTGCCAGTAGTATCCTCCAAACAGGGGGGCGTGAAAAACTGTTTTTT. Protein: CASSILQTGGREKLFF.